This TCR beta chain was found in a study of blood T cell repertoires in COVID-19. Assay: immunoSEQ multiplex PCR; the TCRdb copy retains only in-frame clones and omits some. The sample yields about 180,000 clones, over 80% seen once. Followed longitudinally, the Seattle patients had been enrolled during active infection. V dropped 6 bases and J dropped 6 bases, with 14 bases sitting between them. This CDR3 has 13 amino acids. This sequence originates from a woman between 40 and 55 years old with COVID-19, enrolled during active disease. The chain uses TRBV12-3 or TRBV12-4 and TRBJ1-2; TRBD1 might be the D (6 bases). Sequences were obtained from peripheral blood. The CDR3 loop reads CASRNREWDGYTF. The CDR3 region has the DNA TGTGCCAGCAGGAACAGGGAGTGGGATGGCTACACCTTC.